These 28 T cell receptor beta chains share one sample of origin, sequenced in a study of blood T cell repertoires in COVID-19. This table comes from immunoSEQ multiplex PCR, and its TCRdb copy is limited to in-frame clones, with some not included. The sample carries 350,000 to 400,000 clones, approximately 89% recorded once. Sequencing was carried out using PBMCs or T cells enriched from blood (not recorded which). The receptors originated from a young woman who had recovered from COVID-19.

The CDR3 loop reads CASSLGIVASGGALYEQYF. The CDR3 DNA reads TGTGCCAGCAGCCTTGGGATCGTGGCTAGCGGGGGGGCCTTGTACGAGCAGTACTTC. The chain carries TRBV4-2 and TRBJ2-7; 12 positions match TRBD2. The V gene end was trimmed by 4 bases and the J gene end by 4 bases; junction bases not matched to a gene: 17. This CDR3 spans 19 amino acids. Per the germline V gene, CDR1 is LGHNA and CDR2 is YNFKEQ.

The count of this clone is one. V is TRBV4-1 and J is TRBJ1-4, with D perhaps TRBD1 (5 bases). Germline V gene data show CDR1 as MGHRA and CDR2 as YSYEKL. There are 16 residues in the CDR3. With 4 bases removed from V and 4 bases from J, the gap between germline ends came to 16 bases. This CDR3 reads CASSPGTLDLNEKLFF. The DNA of the CDR3 is TGCGCCAGCAGCCCCGGGACTCTTGATCTTAATGAAAAACTGTTTTTT.

This clone was seen just once. V and J are TRBV6-5 and TRBJ1-4; weak D call: TRBD1 (6 bases). V lost 7 bases and J 8 bases, leaving 14 bases between the germline ends. Germline values: CDR1 MNHEY, CDR2 SVGAGI. The CDR3 extends over 13 amino acids. CDR3 amino acids: CASKGERNEKLFF. The CDR3 DNA follows: TGTGCCAGCAAGGGGGAAAGGAACGAAAAACTGTTTTTT.

The CDR3 region has the DNA TGCGCCAGCACCCGATTAGCGGGAGGGCCCAATGAGCAGTTCTTC. Translating it yields CASTRLAGGPNEQFF. The chain carries TRBV4-1 and TRBJ2-1, with 11 bases lining up with TRBD2. With 7 bases clipped from V and 6 bases from J, the junction kept 8 bases outside the gene matches. Germline loops: CDR1 MGHRA, CDR2 YSYEKL. CDR3 length: 15 amino acids.

The J gene is TRBJ1-1, the V gene TRBV10-3, with TRBD1 as a possible D gene (5 bases). In germline, CDR1 is ENHRY, CDR2 SYGVKD. Trimming removed 3 bases at V and 1 base at J, with 9 bases between. The CDR3 is 14 residues long. In DNA, the CDR3 is TGTGCCATCAGTGAACTCACAGGGAACACTGAAGCTTTCTTT. It encodes CAISELTGNTEAFF.

J is TRBJ1-1 and V is TRBV28; 8 bases agree with TRBD1. V shed 2 bases, J shed 0 bases, and the junction held 5 bases outside the gene matches. Per the germline V gene, CDR1 is MDHEN and CDR2 is SYDVKM. The CDR3 totals 16 residues. The CDR3 is CASSLRTGNMNTEAFF. CDR3 nucleotides: TGTGCCAGCAGTTTAAGGACAGGGAACATGAACACTGAAGCTTTCTTT.

The chain uses TRBV9 and TRBJ2-2, with 9 bases that match TRBD1. This CDR3 comprises 15 residues. The V gene's germline CDR1 is SGDLS and CDR2 YYNGEE. Losses at the gene ends were 4 bases for V and 4 bases for J; bases not matched to a gene: 5. This chain's CDR3 is CASSTRQGGTGELFF. The CDR3 region has the DNA TGTGCCAGCAGCACCCGACAGGGGGGCACCGGGGAGCTGTTTTTT.

This chain joins TRBV6-5 and TRBJ2-7; D call uncertain. The CDR3 is 13 amino acids. The V end lost 6 bases, the J end lost 6 bases, and 15 bases lay between the germline ends. Germline V gives CDR1 MNHEY, CDR2 SVGAGI. The CDR3 nucleotides are TGTGCCAGCAGGTCCATAACGAAAGCCGAGCAGTACTTC. Translation gives CASRSITKAEQYF.

The V gene is TRBV14, the J gene TRBJ2-7, with 14 bases matching TRBD2. Trimming removed 5 bases from V and 2 bases from J; junction bases left unmatched: 8. Per the germline V gene, CDR1 is SGHDN and CDR2 is FVKESK. This CDR3 contains 17 residues. In DNA, the CDR3 is TGTGCCAGCAGCTGGCCCGGGACTAGCGGGAGACCCTACGAGCAGTACTTC. Translated, it gives CASSWPGTSGRPYEQYF.

The rearrangement links TRBV7-2 to TRBJ2-2; weak D call: TRBD2 (5 bases). This CDR3 has 15 amino acids. CDR1 and CDR2 (germline): SGHTA, FQGNSA. V was cut by 2 bases and J by 0 bases, with 7 bases left in between. The CDR3 here is CASSLKLANTGELFF. CDR3 in DNA: TGTGCCAGCAGCTTAAAACTAGCGAACACCGGGGAGCTGTTTTTT.

The chain links TRBV9 to TRBJ1-1, with D unresolved. Trimming cost V 4 bases and J 0 bases, with 4 bases left between them. This CDR3 region has 12 residues. Germline lookup yields CDR1 SGDLS and CDR2 YYNGEE. The CDR3, as DNA: TGTGCCAGCAGCCCAATGAACACTGAAGCTTTCTTT. It yields the protein CASSPMNTEAFF.

The V call is TRBV25-1, the J call TRBJ2-3; TRBD2 aligns across 10 bases. The V and J ends lost 7 bases and 4 bases, in that order; junction bases with no gene match: 8. Germline loops: CDR1 MGHDK, CDR2 SYGVNS. The CDR3 is 15 amino acids. The CDR3, as DNA: TGTGCCAGCAAGTCCCTAGCGGGAGTATCAGATACGCAGTATTTT. Protein: CASKSLAGVSDTQYF.

V is TRBV4-1 and J is TRBJ1-1; D is undetermined. V lost 1 base and J lost 4, with 13 bases in between. Looked up from germline, CDR1 is MGHRA and CDR2 is YSYEKL. The CDR3 consists of 15 residues. CDR3 sequence reads: CASSQGHLAGTEAFF. CDR3 coding DNA: TGCGCCAGCAGCCAAGGTCATCTCGCCGGCACTGAAGCTTTCTTT.

This rearrangement joins TRBV2 to TRBJ1-1; 8 bases fit TRBD1. The CDR3 runs 14 residues. The ends lost 6 bases at V and 4 bases at J; junction bases unmatched: 7. Germline-derived CDR1 and CDR2 are SNHLY and FYNNEI. CDR3 nucleotide sequence: TGTGCCAGCAGGGACGGGACAGGTGGCACTGAAGCTTTCTTT. This gives the protein CASRDGTGGTEAFF.

The table lists this clone with a count of one. The V gene is TRBV18, the J gene TRBJ1-5; TRBD1 agrees at 7 bases. V lost 5 bases to trimming and J lost 8 bases; unmatched junction nucleotides: 9. The germline V gene has CDR1 KGHSH and CDR2 LQKENI. The CDR3 runs 14 residues. The CDR3 coding sequence is TGTGCCAGCTCAAGAGAGGGGGCGGTGAAGCCCCAGCATTTT. Protein sequence: CASSREGAVKPQHF.

The chain uses TRBV21-1 and TRBJ2-1; the table's D gene call, TRBD2, was not cross checked with the DNA. TRBV21-1 represents a pseudogene. This CDR3 contains 18 residues. CDR3 sequence (DNA): TGTGCCAGCAGCAATGCGAGTAGCGGATTAGTCTCCTACAATGAGCAGTTCTTC. It codes for CASSNASSGLVSYNEQFF.

Only one count was recorded for this clone. Here the CDR3 reads CAISPDRGITEAFF. The CDR3 DNA reads TGTGCCATCAGTCCGGACAGGGGAATCACTGAAGCTTTCTTT. The genes are TRBV10-3 and TRBJ1-1; TRBD1 aligns across 9 bases. The CDR3 length is 14 residues. CDR1 and CDR2 (germline): ENHRY, SYGVKD. V trimming: 5 bases; J trimming: 4 bases; junction bases outside the gene matches: 5.

The chain has TRBV5-1 and TRBJ1-3; 10 nucleotides match TRBD1. This CDR3 has 15 amino acids. From germline, CDR1 is SGHRS and CDR2 YFSETQ. The ends lost 4 bases at V and 1 base at J; junction bases unmatched: 2. This CDR3 reads CASSRTGGSGNTIYF. In DNA form, the CDR3 reads TGCGCCAGCAGCAGGACAGGGGGATCTGGAAACACCATATATTTT.

This clone was observed once. The CDR3, as DNA: TGTGCCAGCAGCGTAGGGGACAACGACTACGAGCAGTACTTC. This gives the protein CASSVGDNDYEQYF. The rearrangement joins TRBV9 to TRBJ2-7, with D perhaps matching TRBD1 (6 bases). Trimming pared 0 bases from V and 3 bases from J, leaving 10 bases between. Germline V gene lookup returns CDR1 SGDLS and CDR2 YYNGEE. The CDR3 contains 14 residues. Full variable domain (rest looked up from reference TRBV9 and TRBJ2-7): DSGVTQTPKHLITATGQRVTLRCSPRSGDLSVYWYQQSLDQGLQFLIQYYNGEERAKGNILERFSAQQFPDLHSELNLSSLELGDSALYFCASSVGDNDYEQYFGPGTRLTVT.

The rearrangement joins TRBV4-2 to TRBJ1-1, with TRBD1 matching over 7 bases. CDR3 length: 15 residues. V lost 5 bases to trimming and J lost 10 bases; unmatched junction nucleotides: 16. CDR1 is LGHNA, CDR2 YNFKEQ, per germline. CDR3 sequence reads: CASSFYRQGPLLAFF. DNA of the CDR3: TGTGCCAGCAGCTTCTACCGACAGGGACCGTTACTAGCTTTCTTT.

The V gene is TRBV6-5, the J gene TRBJ2-2, with D perhaps matching TRBD1 (5 bases). V dropped 4 bases and J dropped 1 base, with 10 bases sitting between them. The germline gives CDR1 MNHEY, CDR2 SVGAGI. The CDR3 has 15 residues. CDR3 loop: CASSFSGLNTGELFF. The CDR3, as DNA: TGTGCCAGCAGTTTTTCAGGGCTGAACACCGGGGAGCTGTTTTTT.

The chain carries TRBV7-9 and TRBJ1-1, with D possibly matching TRBD1 (6 bases). Germline assignment: CDR1 SEHNR and CDR2 FQNEAQ (reference sequence). There are 14 residues in the CDR3. Trimming took off 7 bases at V and 0 bases at J, with 12 bases between the two ends. The CDR3 is CASTLTGLNTEAFF. CDR3 nucleotide sequence: TGTGCCAGCACCCTGACAGGCTTGAACACTGAAGCTTTCTTT.

The gene calls are TRBV7-3 and TRBJ2-5, with TRBD2 as a possible D gene (7 bases). Germline V gives CDR1 SGHTA, CDR2 FQGTGA. This CDR3 is built from 14 residues. V gave up 3 bases and J gave up 4 bases, with 12 bases separating them. CDR3 loop: CASSFGGPGETQYF. CDR3 coding DNA: TGTGCCAGCAGCTTCGGGGGGCCTGGAGAGACCCAGTACTTC. Together with reference TRBV7-3 and TRBJ2-5, the CDR3 gives the full variable domain: GAGVSQTPSNKVTEKGKYVELRCDPISGHTALYWYRQSLGQGPEFLIYFQGTGAADDSGLPNDRFFAVRPEGSVSTLKIQRTERGDSAVYLCASSFGGPGETQYFGPGTRLLVL.

In this sample, this clone turned up once. One junction end does not reproduce the germline sequence, and a read error may be involved. The chain uses TRBV5-1 and TRBJ1-2; a weak D match, TRBD1 (5 bases). This CDR3 has 16 residues. In germline, CDR1 is SGHRS, CDR2 YFSETQ. The CDR3 nucleotides are TGCGCCAGCAGTTTGGACTGGACAACCCCACCCTATGGCTACACCTTC. The encoded protein is CASSLDWTTPPYGYTF.

The chain combines TRBV20-1 with TRBJ2-3; 11 bases agree with TRBD2. Germline V gene sequence: CDR1 DFQATT, CDR2 SNEGSKA (reference sequence). The V gene end was trimmed by 3 bases and the J gene end by 4 bases; junction bases not matched to a gene: 6. The CDR3 is made up of 15 amino acids. The CDR3: CSASLLAGVADTQYF. For the CDR3, the DNA is TGCAGTGCTAGTTTACTAGCGGGAGTTGCAGATACGCAGTATTTT.

The chain uses TRBV5-1 and TRBJ2-5; possible D gene TRBD2, 5 bases. The CDR3 contains 14 residues. The V end was cut by 4 bases, the J end by 5 bases, with 15 bases between. CDR1 and CDR2 from the germline V gene are SGHRS and YFSETQ. CDR3 loop: CASSPQPGGETQYF. The CDR3 coding sequence is TGCGCCAGCAGCCCCCAACCGGGCGGGGAGACCCAGTACTTC.

V and J are TRBV4-1 and TRBJ1-6, with no clear D. CDR3 length: 18 amino acids. Germline assignment: CDR1 MGHRA and CDR2 YSYEKL. Between the trimmed V and J ends, which lost 0 bases and 0 bases, there was a span of 12 bases. The CDR3 region is CASSQDDGKSSYNSPLHF. The CDR3 DNA reads as TGCGCCAGCAGCCAAGACGACGGGAAAAGCTCCTATAATTCACCCCTCCACTTT.

The chain links TRBV6-5 to TRBJ1-2, with TRBD1 matching 9 bases. After removal of 3 bases from V and 2 bases from J, the junction contained 7 bases not matched to a gene. The CDR3 is made up of 16 amino acids. CDR1 is MNHEY and CDR2 is SVGAGI in the germline V gene. DNA for the CDR3: TGTGCCAGCAGTTATGATACGGGACAGGGCAACTATGGCTACACCTTC. This translates into CASSYDTGQGNYGYTF.